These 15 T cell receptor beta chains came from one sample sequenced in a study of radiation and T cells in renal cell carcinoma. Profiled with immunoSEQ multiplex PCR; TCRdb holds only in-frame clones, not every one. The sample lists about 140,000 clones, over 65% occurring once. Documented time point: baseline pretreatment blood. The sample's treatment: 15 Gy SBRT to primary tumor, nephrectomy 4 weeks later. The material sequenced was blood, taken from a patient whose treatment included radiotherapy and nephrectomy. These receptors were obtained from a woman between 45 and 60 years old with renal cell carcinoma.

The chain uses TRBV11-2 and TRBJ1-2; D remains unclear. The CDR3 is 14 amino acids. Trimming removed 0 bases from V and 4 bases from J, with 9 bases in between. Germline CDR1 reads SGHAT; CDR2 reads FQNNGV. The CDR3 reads CASSLDKGSYGYTF. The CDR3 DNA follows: TGTGCCAGCAGCTTAGATAAGGGTAGCTATGGCTACACCTTC.

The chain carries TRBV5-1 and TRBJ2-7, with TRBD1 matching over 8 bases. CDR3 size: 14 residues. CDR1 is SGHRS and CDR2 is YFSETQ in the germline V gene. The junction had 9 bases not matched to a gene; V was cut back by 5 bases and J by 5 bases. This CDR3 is CASSSRQGNNEQYF. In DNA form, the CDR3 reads TGCGCCAGCAGTTCGAGACAGGGGAACAACGAGCAGTACTTC. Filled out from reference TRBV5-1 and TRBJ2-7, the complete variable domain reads KAGVTQTPRYLIKTRGQQVTLSCSPISGHRSVSWYQQTPGQGLQFLFEYFSETQRNKGNFPGRFSGRQFSNSRSEMNVSTLELGDSALYLCASSSRQGNNEQYFGPGTRLTVT.

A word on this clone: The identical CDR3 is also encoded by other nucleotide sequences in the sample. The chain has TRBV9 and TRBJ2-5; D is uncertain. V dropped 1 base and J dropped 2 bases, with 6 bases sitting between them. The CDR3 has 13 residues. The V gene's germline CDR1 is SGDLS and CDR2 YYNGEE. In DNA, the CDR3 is TGTGCCAGCAGCGTAAGACTTCAAGAGACCCAGTACTTC. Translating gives CASSVRLQETQYF. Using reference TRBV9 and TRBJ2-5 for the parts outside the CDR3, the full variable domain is DSGVTQTPKHLITATGQRVTLRCSPRSGDLSVYWYQQSLDQGLQFLIQYYNGEERAKGNILERFSAQQFPDLHSELNLSSLELGDSALYFCASSVRLQETQYFGPGTRLLVL.

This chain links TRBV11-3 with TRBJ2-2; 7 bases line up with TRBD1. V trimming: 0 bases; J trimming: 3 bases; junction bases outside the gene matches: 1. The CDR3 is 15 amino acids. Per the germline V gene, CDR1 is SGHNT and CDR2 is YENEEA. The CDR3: CASSLDGTDTGELFF. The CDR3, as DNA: TGTGCCAGCAGCTTAGATGGGACAGACACCGGGGAGCTGTTTTTT.

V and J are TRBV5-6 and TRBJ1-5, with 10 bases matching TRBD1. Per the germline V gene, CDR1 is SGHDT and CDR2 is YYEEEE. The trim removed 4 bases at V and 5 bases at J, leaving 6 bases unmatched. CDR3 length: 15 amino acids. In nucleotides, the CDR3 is TGTGCCAGCAGCGGGGGACAGGGGCCATATCAGCCCCAGCATTTT. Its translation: CASSGGQGPYQPQHF. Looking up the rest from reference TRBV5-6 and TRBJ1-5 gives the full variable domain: DAGVTQSPTHLIKTRGQQVTLRCSPKSGHDTVSWYQQALGQGPQFIFQYYEEEERQRGNFPDRFSGHQFPNYSSELNVNALLLGDSALYLCASSGGQGPYQPQHFGDGTRLSIL.

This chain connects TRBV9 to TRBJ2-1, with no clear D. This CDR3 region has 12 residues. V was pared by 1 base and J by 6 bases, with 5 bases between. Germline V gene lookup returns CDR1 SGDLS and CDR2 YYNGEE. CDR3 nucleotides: TGTGCCAGCAGCGTAAGGAGCAATGAGCAGTTCTTC. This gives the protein CASSVRSNEQFF.

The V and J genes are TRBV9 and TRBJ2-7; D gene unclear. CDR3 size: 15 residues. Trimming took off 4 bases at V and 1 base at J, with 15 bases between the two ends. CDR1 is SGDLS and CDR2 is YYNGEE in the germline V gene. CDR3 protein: CASSPTPEQSYEQYF. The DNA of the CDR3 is TGTGCCAGCAGCCCCACCCCGGAACAGTCCTACGAGCAGTACTTC.

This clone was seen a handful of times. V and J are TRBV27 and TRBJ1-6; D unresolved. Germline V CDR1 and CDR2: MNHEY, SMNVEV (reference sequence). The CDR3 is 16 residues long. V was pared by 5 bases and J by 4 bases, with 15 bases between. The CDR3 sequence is CASSPRAALYNSPLHF. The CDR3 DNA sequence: TGTGCCAGCAGTCCCCGCGCAGCCTTGTATAATTCACCCCTCCACTTT.

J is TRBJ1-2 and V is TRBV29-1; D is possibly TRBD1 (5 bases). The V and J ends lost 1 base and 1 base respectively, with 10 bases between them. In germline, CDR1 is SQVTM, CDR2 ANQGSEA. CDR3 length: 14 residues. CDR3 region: CSVEAGPNNYGYTF. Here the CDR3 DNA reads TGCAGCGTTGAAGCGGGACCGAATAACTATGGCTACACCTTC.

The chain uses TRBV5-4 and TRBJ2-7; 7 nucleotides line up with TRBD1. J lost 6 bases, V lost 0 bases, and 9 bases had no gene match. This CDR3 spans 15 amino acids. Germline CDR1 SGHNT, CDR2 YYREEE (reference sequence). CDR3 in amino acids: CASSLAVRQGSEQYF. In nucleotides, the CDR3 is TGTGCCAGCAGCTTGGCTGTGAGACAGGGTTCCGAGCAGTACTTC.

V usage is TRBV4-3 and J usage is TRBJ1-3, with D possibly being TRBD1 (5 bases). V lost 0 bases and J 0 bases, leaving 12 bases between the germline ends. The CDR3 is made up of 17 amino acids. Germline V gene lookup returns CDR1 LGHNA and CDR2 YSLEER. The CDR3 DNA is TGCGCCAGCAGCCAAGAACCCAGGGTAAACTCTGGAAACACCATATATTTT. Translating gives CASSQEPRVNSGNTIYF.

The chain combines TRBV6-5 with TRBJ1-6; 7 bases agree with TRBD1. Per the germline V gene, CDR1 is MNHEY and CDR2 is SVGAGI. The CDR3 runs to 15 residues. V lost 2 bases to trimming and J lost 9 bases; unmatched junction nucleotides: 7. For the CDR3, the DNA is TGTGCCAGCAGTTACGGGGCAGGGGGTCGTTCACCCCTCCACTTT. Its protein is CASSYGAGGRSPLHF.

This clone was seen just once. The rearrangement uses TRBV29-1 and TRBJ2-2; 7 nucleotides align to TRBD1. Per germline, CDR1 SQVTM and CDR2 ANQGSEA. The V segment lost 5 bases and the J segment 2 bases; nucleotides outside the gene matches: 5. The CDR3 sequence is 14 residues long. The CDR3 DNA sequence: TGCAGCGTTTGGAACAGGGGAAACACCGGGGAGCTGTTTTTT. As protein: CSVWNRGNTGELFF.

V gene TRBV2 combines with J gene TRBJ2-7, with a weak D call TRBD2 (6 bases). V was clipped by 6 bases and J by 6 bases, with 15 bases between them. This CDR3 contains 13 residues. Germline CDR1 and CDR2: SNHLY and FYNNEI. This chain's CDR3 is CASSATPGGEQYF. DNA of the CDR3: TGTGCCAGCAGCGCTACCCCCGGGGGCGAGCAGTACTTC.

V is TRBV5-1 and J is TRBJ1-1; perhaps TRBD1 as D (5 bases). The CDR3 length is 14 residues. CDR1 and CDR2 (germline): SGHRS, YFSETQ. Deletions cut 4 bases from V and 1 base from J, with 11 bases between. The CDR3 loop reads CASSGPGSNTEAFF. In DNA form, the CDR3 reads TGCGCCAGCAGCGGGCCAGGGTCGAACACTGAAGCTTTCTTT.